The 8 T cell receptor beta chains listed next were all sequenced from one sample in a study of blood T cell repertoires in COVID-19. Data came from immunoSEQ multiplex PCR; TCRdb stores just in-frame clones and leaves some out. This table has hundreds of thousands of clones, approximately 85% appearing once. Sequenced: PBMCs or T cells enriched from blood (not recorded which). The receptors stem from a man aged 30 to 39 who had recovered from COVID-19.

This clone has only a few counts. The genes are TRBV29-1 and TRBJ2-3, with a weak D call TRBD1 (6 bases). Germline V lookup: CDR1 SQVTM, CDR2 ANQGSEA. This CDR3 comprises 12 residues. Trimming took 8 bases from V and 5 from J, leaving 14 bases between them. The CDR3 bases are TGCAGCCTACGGACAGACGGAGATACGCAGTATTTT. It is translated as CSLRTDGDTQYF.

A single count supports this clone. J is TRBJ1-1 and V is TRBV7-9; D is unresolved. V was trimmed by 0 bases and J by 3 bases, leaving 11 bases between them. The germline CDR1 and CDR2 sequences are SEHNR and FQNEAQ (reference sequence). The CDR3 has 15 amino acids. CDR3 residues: CASSLAGRYDTEAFF. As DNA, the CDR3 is TGTGCCAGCAGCTTAGCGGGGAGGTATGACACTGAAGCTTTCTTT. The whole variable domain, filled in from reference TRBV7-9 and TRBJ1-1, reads DTGVSQNPRHKITKRGQNVTFRCDPISEHNRLYWYRQTLGQGPEFLTYFQNEAQLEKSRLLSDRFSAERPKGSFSTLEIQRTEQGDSAMYLCASSLAGRYDTEAFFGQGTRLTVV.

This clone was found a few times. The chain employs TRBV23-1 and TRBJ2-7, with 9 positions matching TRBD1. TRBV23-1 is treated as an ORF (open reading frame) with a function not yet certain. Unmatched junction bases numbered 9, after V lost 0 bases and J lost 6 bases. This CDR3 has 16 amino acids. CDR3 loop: CASSQSPGDREAEQYF. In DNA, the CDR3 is TGCGCCAGCAGTCAATCCCCCGGGGACAGGGAGGCCGAGCAGTACTTC.

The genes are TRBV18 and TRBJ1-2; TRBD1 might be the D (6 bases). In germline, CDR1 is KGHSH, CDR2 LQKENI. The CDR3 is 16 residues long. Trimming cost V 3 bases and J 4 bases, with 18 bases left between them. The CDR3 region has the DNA TGTGCCAGCTCACCGACACGGGACATCGGGCCCTATGGCTACACCTTC. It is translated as CASSPTRDIGPYGYTF.

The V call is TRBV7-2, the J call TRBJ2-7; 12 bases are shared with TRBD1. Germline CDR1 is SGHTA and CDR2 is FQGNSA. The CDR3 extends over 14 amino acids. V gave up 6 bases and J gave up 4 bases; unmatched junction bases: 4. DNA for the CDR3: TGTGCCAGCAGGACGGGACAGGGGGCATACGAGCAGTACTTC. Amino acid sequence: CASRTGQGAYEQYF.

CDR3 residues: CASSRGTAANTGELFF. CDR3 coding DNA: TGTGCCAGCAGCCGGGGGACAGCAGCGAACACCGGGGAGCTGTTTTTT. V and J are TRBV9 and TRBJ2-2, with TRBD1 as a possible D gene (7 bases). The V end was cut by 4 bases, the J end by 0 bases, with 13 bases between. The CDR3 is 16 residues long. Germline CDR1 SGDLS, CDR2 YYNGEE.

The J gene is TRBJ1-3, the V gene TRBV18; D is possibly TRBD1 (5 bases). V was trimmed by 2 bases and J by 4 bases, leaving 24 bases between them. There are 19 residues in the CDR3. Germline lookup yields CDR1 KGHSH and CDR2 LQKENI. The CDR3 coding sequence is TGTGCCAGCTCACCAGTTGTGCAGGGTTACCCCACCTTCGGAAACACCATATATTTT. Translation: CASSPVVQGYPTFGNTIYF.

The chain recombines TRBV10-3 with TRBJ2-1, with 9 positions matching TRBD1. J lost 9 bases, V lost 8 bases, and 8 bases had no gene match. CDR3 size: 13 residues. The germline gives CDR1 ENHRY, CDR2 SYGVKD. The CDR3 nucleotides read TGTGCCATCCAGGGACAGGGAGCCAGTGAGCAGTTCTTC. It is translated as CAIQGQGASEQFF.